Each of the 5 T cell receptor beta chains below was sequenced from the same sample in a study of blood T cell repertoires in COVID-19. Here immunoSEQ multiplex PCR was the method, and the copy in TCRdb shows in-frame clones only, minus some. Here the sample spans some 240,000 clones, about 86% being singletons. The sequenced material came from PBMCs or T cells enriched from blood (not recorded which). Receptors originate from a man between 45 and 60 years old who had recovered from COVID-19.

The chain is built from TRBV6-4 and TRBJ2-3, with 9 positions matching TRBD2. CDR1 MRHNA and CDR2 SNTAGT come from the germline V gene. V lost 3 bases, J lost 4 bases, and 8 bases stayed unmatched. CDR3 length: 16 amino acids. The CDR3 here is CASSEDSGGGADTQYF. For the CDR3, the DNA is TGTGCCAGCAGTGAGGATAGCGGGGGAGGGGCAGATACGCAGTATTTT.

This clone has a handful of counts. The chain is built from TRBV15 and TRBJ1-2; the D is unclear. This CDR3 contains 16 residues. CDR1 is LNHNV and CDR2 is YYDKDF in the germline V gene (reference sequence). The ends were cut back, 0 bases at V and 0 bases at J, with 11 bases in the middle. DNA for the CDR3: TGTGCCACCAGCAGAGATCGAGGATTAGCTAACTATGGCTACACCTTC. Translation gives CATSRDRGLANYGYTF.

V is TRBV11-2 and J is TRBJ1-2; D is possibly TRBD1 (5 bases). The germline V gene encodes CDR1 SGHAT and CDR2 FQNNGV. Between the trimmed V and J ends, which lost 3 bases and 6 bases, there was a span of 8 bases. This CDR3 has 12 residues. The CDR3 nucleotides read TGTGCCAGCAGCTTCATCAGGGATGGCTACACCTTC. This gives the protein CASSFIRDGYTF. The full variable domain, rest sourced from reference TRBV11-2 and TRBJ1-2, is EAGVAQSPRYKIIEKRQSVAFWCNPISGHATLYWYQQILGQGPKLLIQFQNNGVVDDSQLPKDRFSAERLKGVDSTLKIQPAKLEDSAVYLCASSFIRDGYTFGSGTRLTVV.

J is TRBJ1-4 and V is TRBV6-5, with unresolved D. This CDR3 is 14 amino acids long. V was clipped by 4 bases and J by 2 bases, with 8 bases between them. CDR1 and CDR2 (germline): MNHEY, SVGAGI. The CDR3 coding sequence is TGTGCCAGCAGTTCACGCGGTACTAATGAAAAACTGTTTTTT. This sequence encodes CASSSRGTNEKLFF.

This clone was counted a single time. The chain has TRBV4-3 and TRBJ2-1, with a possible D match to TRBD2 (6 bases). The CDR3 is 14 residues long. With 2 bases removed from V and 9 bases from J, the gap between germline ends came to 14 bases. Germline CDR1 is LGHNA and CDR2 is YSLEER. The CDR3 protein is CASSQSRGLGEQFF. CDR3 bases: TGCGCCAGCAGCCAATCGCGGGGTCTCGGTGAGCAGTTCTTC.